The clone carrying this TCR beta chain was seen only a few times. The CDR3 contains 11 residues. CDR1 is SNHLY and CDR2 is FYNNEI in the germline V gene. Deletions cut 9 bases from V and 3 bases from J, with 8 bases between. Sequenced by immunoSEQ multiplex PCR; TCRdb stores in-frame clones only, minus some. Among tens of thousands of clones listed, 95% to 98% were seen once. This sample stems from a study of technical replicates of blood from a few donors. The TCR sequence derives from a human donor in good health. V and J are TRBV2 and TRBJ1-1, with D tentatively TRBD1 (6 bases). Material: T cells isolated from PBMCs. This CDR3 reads CASDRYTEAFF. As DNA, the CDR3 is TGTGCCAGTGACAGGTACACTGAAGCTTTCTTT.